The source of this TCR beta chain is a study of shared clonotypes between healthy human individuals. Libraries were prepared by immunoSEQ multiplex PCR; TCRdb keeps only in-frame clonotypes and omits some of them. Of some 1.5 million clones listed, 95% to 99% are singletons. V was cut by 3 bases and J by 4 bases, with 3 bases left in between. Germline CDR1 reads MDHEN; CDR2 reads SYDVKM. This CDR3 has 11 amino acids. Material for sequencing was naive CD4+ T cells sorted from blood. As for subset: CD45RA+ positively selected. The origin of this receptor is a man in his thirties or forties in good health. The chain employs TRBV28 and TRBJ1-1; D ambiguous. Written as DNA, the CDR3 is TGTGCCAGCAGTTTCACCACTGAAGCTTTCTTT. Its translation is CASSFTTEAFF.